This T cell receptor (beta chain) was documented in a study of T-cell reconstitution after alpha-beta-depleted transplantation in children. Preparation of the TCRbeta library used unique molecular identifiers. TCRdb passed the PCR reads through MiXCR, listing each CDR3 protein once. There are approximately 150,000 distinct CDR3 sequences in the sample; more than 8% occur only once, and around 18% lies in the top ten. CDR1 DFQATT and CDR2 SNEGSKA come from the germline V gene (reference sequence). Trimming removed 0 bases at V and 0 bases at J, with 11 bases between. The CDR3 is 15 residues long. This rearrangement joins TRBV20-1 to TRBJ1-1, with D maybe TRBD1 (5 bases). The TCR comes from a female patient aged 2-15 years who had a stem cell transplant for congenital amegakaryocytic thrombocytopenia, so the T cells may come from the graft donor. Sequenced material: PBMCs, mostly from graft donor cells, taken 180 days after TCRalphabeta/CD19-depleted stem cell transplant. In nucleotides, the CDR3 is TGCAGTGCTAGAGACCAAGGGACGGTGAACACTGAAGCTTTCTTT. It specifies CSARDQGTVNTEAFF.